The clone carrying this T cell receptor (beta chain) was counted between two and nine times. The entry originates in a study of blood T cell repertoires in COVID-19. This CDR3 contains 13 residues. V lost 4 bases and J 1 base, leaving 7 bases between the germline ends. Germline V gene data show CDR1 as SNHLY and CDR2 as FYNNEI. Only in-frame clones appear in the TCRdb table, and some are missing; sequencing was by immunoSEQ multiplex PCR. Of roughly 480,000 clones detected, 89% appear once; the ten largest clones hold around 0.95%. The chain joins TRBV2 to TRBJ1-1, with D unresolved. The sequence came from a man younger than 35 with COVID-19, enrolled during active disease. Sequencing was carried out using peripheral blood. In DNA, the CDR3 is TGTGCCAGCAGTGCGCAGTCGAACACTGAAGCTTTCTTT. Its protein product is CASSAQSNTEAFF.